This T cell receptor beta chain comes out of a study of blood T cell repertoires in COVID-19. A few counts support this clone. Clones were read by immunoSEQ multiplex PCR, and TCRdb kept only the in-frame ones, dropping some. The sample contains some 370,000 clones, 90% of which appear only once. Germline V gene sequence: CDR1 SNHLY, CDR2 FYNNEI. With V trimmed by 2 bases and J by 4 bases, 1 base remained unmatched. This CDR3 spans 14 amino acids. The rearrangement uses TRBV2 and TRBJ1-5; TRBD1 agrees at 8 bases. This TCR came from a man between 18 and 35 years old with active or convalescent COVID-19. Specimen: peripheral blood. The CDR3 sequence: CASSEQGANQPQHF. CDR3 sequence (DNA): TGTGCCAGCAGTGAACAGGGGGCGAATCAGCCCCAGCATTTT.